This entry concerns a single T cell receptor beta chain. Which antigen it targets is not known. It has no much larger one-base neighbor in the sample; base qualities were not kept. These data belong to a study of blood T cells in healthy people across ages (dated by TCRdb to 2015 to 2017). About the study as a whole: In model experiments, template switching captured roughly one uniquely barcoded TCR beta cDNA molecule for every two T cells. To track age-related changes in TCR beta repertoire diversity, the study relied on deep sequencing normalized with unique cDNA molecular identifiers. Donors were grouped into four age groups: young (average 16 years), middle-aged (39), aged (approximately 58) and long-lived (about 90). Donors of different ages were randomly distributed across sequencing lanes to avoid experimental bias. The study analyzed two additional independent replicas of 1 million unique cDNA reads from the same blood draw for two donors, one aged 18 to 29 and one aged 80 or older. The research as a whole found: Conclusive comparison of naive and antigen-experienced compartments was prevented by the profiling of bulk unsorted PBMCs. Compared with the aged group, the long-lived group had more naive CD4+ T cells, fewer expanded clones and increased TCR diversity, a pattern suggesting age selection. As age increased, observed TCR beta diversity per million T cells dropped in a roughly linear way, and a significant reduction was already evident by age 40. A strong correlation was found between observed TCR beta diversity and the percentage of naive T cells measured by flow cytometry. Estimates of total diversity based on one million sequenced T cells were considered lower bounds and underestimates. The CMV infection status of donors was not known, potentially confounding age-related changes in expanded clonotypes.

The CDR3 contains 14 residues, cysteine and phenylalanine counted. Only the CDR3 part of the read is kept: 42 bases, read in frame from the first base. Sequences MNHNY (CDR1) and SVGAGI (CDR2) are obtained from the germline V gene (reference sequence). The trim is 6 bases for V and 6 bases for J, with a gap of 12 bases between the germline ends. The donors were a few dozen Caucasian individuals from Russia, aged roughly 6 to 100 years, who were systemically healthy. About 10 milliliters of peripheral blood were collected from each donor into EDTA-treated Vacutainer tubes. PBMCs were isolated by Ficoll-Paque density-gradient centrifugation, with at least 7 million obtained per sample. Total RNA was extracted from PBMCs with Trizol reagent, with at least 5.5 micrograms obtained per sample. The percentages of naive CD45RAhigh/CD27high T cells were determined by flow cytometry on a PBMC aliquot from every donor.

Library preparation employed 5' RACE. Sequencing instrument: Illumina HiSeq 2500. A second PCR of about 7 to 12 cycles was run with a J-beta primer mix and a sample-barcoded 5' primer. Each TCR beta cDNA molecule received a unique molecular identifier from a template-switch 5' adaptor carrying 12 random nucleotides. Each sample yielded at least 2.5 million CDR3-containing paired-end reads. First-strand cDNA was synthesized from all RNA with the Mint cDNA synthesis kit, primed by a TRBC-specific oligonucleotide. After uracil-DNA glycosylase treatment, a first 18-cycle PCR used universal primers M1SS and BC2_uni_R on all cDNA. On the study's bioinformatics: Normalization of each sample was performed by random selection of 1 million high-quality reads, each carrying a distinct molecular identifier. Reads with shared molecular identifiers were discarded instead of being binned into consensus sequences. MiTCR, set to a Q25 quality threshold and the strictest error-elimination algorithm, was used for CDR3 identification, clonotype clustering and error correction. Lower-bound total TCR beta diversity was estimated with a nonparametric unseen species model using Euler transformation. TCRdb reran the public reads through fastp at Q25 and MiXCR, keeping productive beta chains. Each entry merges the rows of one CDR3 protein and shows their most common DNA and genes. TCRdb assigned the V and J calls; the authors' analysis was not used. Across this sample there are 1.2 million to 1.5 million distinct CDR3 sequences, with approximately 40% seen only once. The ten largest clones represent 7.9% of the sample.

Sequenced material: blood. The rearranged segments are TRBV6-6 and TRBJ1-6, and TRBD1 may be the D gene, going by 6 matching bases. The TCR was taken from a woman in her late teens or twenties in good health. The DNA sequence is given as TGTGCCAGCAGGAACGACAGGTTTAATTCACCCCTCCACTTT. It specifies CASRNDRFNSPLHF.